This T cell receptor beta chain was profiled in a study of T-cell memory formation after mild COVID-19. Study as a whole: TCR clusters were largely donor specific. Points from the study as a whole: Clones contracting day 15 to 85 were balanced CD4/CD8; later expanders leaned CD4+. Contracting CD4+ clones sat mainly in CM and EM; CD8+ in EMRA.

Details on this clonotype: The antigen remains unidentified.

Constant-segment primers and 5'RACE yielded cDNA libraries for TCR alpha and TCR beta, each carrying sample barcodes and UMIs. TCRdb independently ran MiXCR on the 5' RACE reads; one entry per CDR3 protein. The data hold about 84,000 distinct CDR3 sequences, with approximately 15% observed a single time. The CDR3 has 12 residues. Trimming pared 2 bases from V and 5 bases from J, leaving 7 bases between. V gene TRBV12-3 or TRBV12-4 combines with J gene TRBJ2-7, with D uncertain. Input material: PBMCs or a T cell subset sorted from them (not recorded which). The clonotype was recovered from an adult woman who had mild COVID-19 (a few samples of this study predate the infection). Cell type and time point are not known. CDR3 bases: TGTGCCAGCAGTTTATGGGATAACGAGCAGTACTTC. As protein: CASSLWDNEQYF.